This T cell receptor (beta chain) appears in the sequencing data of a study of identical twins. Study observations and caveats: Potential partial confounding of zero-insertion analyses by invariant MAIT and iNKT cells was noted. Fewer insertions marked abundant cord blood beta clonotypes; young adult naive trended weakly, memory not at all. When twins shared out-of-frame alpha sequences, those sequences had excess low generation probability.

Worth noting for this clonotype: Antigen specificity is unknown.

A single record per CDR3 protein comes from TCRdb applying MiXCR to the 5' RACE reads. The top ten clones hold about a tenth of a sample with around 220,000 distinct CDR3 sequences, approximately 10% of them seen once. Sequences were obtained from memory T cells sorted from blood. The receptor was derived from a man aged 45 to 65 in good health.

The CDR3 nucleotides read TGTGCCAGCAGCTTGCACACCTTC. It yields the protein CASSLHTF. The chain uses TRBV7-9 and TRBJ1-2; D is unresolved. Per germline, CDR1 SEHNR and CDR2 FQNEAQ (reference sequence). The CDR3 length is 8 residues. V was pared by 3 bases and J by 12 bases, with 2 bases between. Full variable domain (remainder filled in from reference TRBV7-9 and TRBJ1-2): DTGVSQNPRHKITKRGQNVTFRCDPISEHNRLYWYRQTLGQGPEFLTYFQNEAQLEKSRLLSDRFSAERPKGSFSTLEIQRTEQGDSAMYLCASSLHTFGSGTRLTVV.